A single sample is the source of the 11 T cell receptor beta chains below, sequenced in a study of OX40 agonist ivuxolimab in advanced cancers. Sequenced by immunoSEQ multiplex PCR; TCRdb stores in-frame clones only, minus some. The table records about 80,000 clones, 90% to 95% of them present only once. The input for sequencing was CD4+ or CD8+ T cells sorted from blood, taken in a trial of the OX40 agonist ivuxolimab. All receptors derive from an adult with an advanced solid tumor such as melanoma, head and neck, liver or kidney cancer.

The chain combines TRBV30 with TRBJ2-5, with 9 bases aligning to TRBD1. Trimming took 0 bases from V and 3 from J; bases not matched to a gene: 2. Germline V gives CDR1 GTSNPN, CDR2 SVGIG (reference sequence). This CDR3 region has 14 residues. CDR3 in amino acids: CAWSVDRGKETQYF. The CDR3, as DNA: TGTGCCTGGAGTGTAGACAGGGGGAAAGAGACCCAGTACTTC.

The rearrangement joins TRBV30 to TRBJ1-3, with D uncertain. Trimming removed 0 bases at V and 8 bases at J, with 5 bases between. The CDR3 sequence is 11 residues long. Germline V gene data show CDR1 as GTSNPN and CDR2 as SVGIG (reference sequence). CDR3 in amino acids: CAWSVRDTIYF. The CDR3 DNA reads TGTGCCTGGAGTGTCCGTGACACCATATATTTT.

The chain recombines TRBV2 with TRBJ2-7, with 8 bases aligning to TRBD2. The CDR3 runs to 13 residues. Germline V gene sequence: CDR1 SNHLY, CDR2 FYNNEI. V gave up 10 bases and J gave up 3 bases; unmatched junction bases: 8. CDR3 sequence (DNA): TGTGCCAACGCGGGGGGACTGGGCTACGAGCAGTACTTC. Protein product: CANAGGLGYEQYF.

Turning to this clone: Different DNA sequences within this sample yield the same CDR3. This chain joins TRBV18 and TRBJ1-1; 10 bases match TRBD1. The CDR3 has 14 amino acids. V shed 3 bases and J 3 bases; nucleotides not matched to a gene: 1. The germline gives CDR1 KGHSH, CDR2 LQKENI. The CDR3 nucleotides read TGTGCCAGCTCACCGGGGACAGGGGACACTGAAGCTTTCTTT. It is translated as CASSPGTGDTEAFF.

The chain couples TRBV5-4 to TRBJ2-1; D unclear. The V gene's germline CDR1 is SGHNT and CDR2 YYREEE (reference sequence). The CDR3 covers 11 residues. Trimming cost V 4 bases and J 5 bases, with 4 bases left between them. The DNA for the CDR3 is TGTGCCAGCAGCCATAACAATGAGCAGTTCTTC. Its protein is CASSHNNEQFF.

The CDR3 region is CASSLDGIGELFF. The CDR3 bases are TGTGCCAGCAGCTTAGATGGGATCGGGGAGCTGTTTTTT. V usage is TRBV11-3 and J usage is TRBJ2-2; D remains ambiguous. The CDR3 is made up of 13 amino acids. Germline V CDR1 and CDR2: SGHNT, YENEEA. V lost 0 bases and J lost 7, with 6 bases in between.

This clone appeared a single time. The chain combines TRBV4-3 with TRBJ2-3, with TRBD1 matching over 9 bases. The CDR3 is made up of 16 amino acids. With V trimmed by 1 base and J by 4 bases, 6 bases remained unmatched. The germline V gene encodes CDR1 LGHNA and CDR2 YSLEER. The CDR3 DNA follows: TGCGCCAGCAGCCAAGGGCCAGGGACAGGGTCAGATACGCAGTATTTT. Translated: CASSQGPGTGSDTQYF.

The CDR3 coding sequence is TGTGCCAGCAGCCAAGATTTCGAGCAGTACTTC. As protein: CASSQDFEQYF. The chain uses TRBV14 and TRBJ2-7, with D unresolved. CDR3 length: 11 amino acids. CDR1 is SGHDN and CDR2 is FVKESK in the germline V gene. Deletions cut 0 bases from V and 6 bases from J, with 3 bases between.

The CDR3 DNA sequence: TGTGCCAGCAGCCCTCGACAGATGGAGACCCAGTACTTC. Protein: CASSPRQMETQYF. The chain uses TRBV11-1 and TRBJ2-5; D might be TRBD1 (5 bases). The germline CDR1 and CDR2 sequences are SGHAT and FQDESV (reference sequence). The CDR3 runs to 13 residues. Trimming took off 5 bases at V and 5 bases at J, with 12 bases between the two ends.

With regard to this clone: Other DNA variants within this sample encode the same CDR3. V usage is TRBV5-1 and J usage is TRBJ2-3; 8 positions agree with TRBD1. The ends lost 0 bases at V and 4 bases at J; junction bases unmatched: 1. The germline V gene has CDR1 SGHRS and CDR2 YFSETQ. This CDR3 is built from 14 residues. The CDR3 bases are TGCGCCAGCAGCTTGGCAGGGGGCGCAGATACGCAGTATTTT. Its protein is CASSLAGGADTQYF.

V usage is TRBV19 and J usage is TRBJ1-4; tentative D call: TRBD1 (5 bases). Germline assignment: CDR1 LNHDA and CDR2 SQIVND (reference sequence). This CDR3 spans 14 amino acids. Trimming took off 4 bases at V and 4 bases at J, with 10 bases between the two ends. CDR3: CASSTGTFNEKLFF. In DNA form, the CDR3 reads TGTGCCAGTAGTACCGGGACCTTTAATGAAAAACTGTTTTTT. Variable domain in full (rest from reference TRBV19 and TRBJ1-4): DGGITQSPKYLFRKEGQNVTLSCEQNLNHDAMYWYRQDPGQGLRLIYYSQIVNDFQKGDIAEGYSVSREKKESFPLTVTSAQKNPTAFYLCASSTGTFNEKLFFGSGTQLSVL.